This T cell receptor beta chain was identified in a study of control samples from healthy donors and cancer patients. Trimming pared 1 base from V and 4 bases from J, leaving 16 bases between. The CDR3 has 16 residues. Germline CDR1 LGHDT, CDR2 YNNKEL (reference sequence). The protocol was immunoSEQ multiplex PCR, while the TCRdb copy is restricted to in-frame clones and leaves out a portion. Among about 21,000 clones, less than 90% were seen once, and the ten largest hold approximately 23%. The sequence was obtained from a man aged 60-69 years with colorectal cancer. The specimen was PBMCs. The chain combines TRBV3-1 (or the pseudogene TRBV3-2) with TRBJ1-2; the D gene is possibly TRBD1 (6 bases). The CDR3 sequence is CASSQGGGGAGYGYTF. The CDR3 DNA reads TGTGCCAGCAGCCAAGGAGGGGGGGGAGCGGGCTATGGCTACACCTTC.